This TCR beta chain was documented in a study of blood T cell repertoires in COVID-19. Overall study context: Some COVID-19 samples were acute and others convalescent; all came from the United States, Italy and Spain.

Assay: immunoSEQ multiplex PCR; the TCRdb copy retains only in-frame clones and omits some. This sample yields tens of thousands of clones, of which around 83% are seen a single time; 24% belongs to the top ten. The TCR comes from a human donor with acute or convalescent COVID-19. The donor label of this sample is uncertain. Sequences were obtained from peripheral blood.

CDR3 nucleotides: TGTGCCAGTTCGAGCGGACAGAGTAACTATGGCTACACCTTC. Translated: CASSSGQSNYGYTF. The rearrangement links TRBV28 to TRBJ1-2; D is possibly TRBD1 (6 bases). Germline V CDR1 and CDR2: MDHEN, SYDVKM. The CDR3 length is 14 residues. Deletions cut 9 bases from V and 1 base from J, with 15 bases between.